This T cell receptor beta chain was identified in a study of shared clonotypes between healthy human individuals. Study conclusions and caveats: Relative to their counterparts shared across all four donors, non-shared clonotypes exhibited diminished generation probabilities.

V lost 3 bases and J lost 4, with 9 bases in between. The germline gives CDR1 MDHEN, CDR2 SYDVKM. The CDR3 is 13 amino acids. Turning to this clone: Antigen: not known.

Every immunoSEQ plate was one replicate of a subset's evenly spread DNA. This table comes from immunoSEQ multiplex PCR, and its TCRdb copy is limited to in-frame clones, with some not included. The sample lists over 1.5 million clones, nearly 99% occurring once. The rearrangement joins TRBV28 to TRBJ1-2; D is perhaps TRBD1 (5 bases). The clonotype was recovered from a man aged 25 to 40 in good health. The sequencing input was naive CD4+ T cells sorted from blood. Indicated subset: CD45RA+ positively selected. The CDR3 here is CASSFGRVYGYTF. For the CDR3, the DNA is TGTGCCAGCAGTTTCGGCAGGGTCTATGGCTACACCTTC.